The T cell receptor (beta chain) described here comes from a study of human CD8 memory T cell subsets. General study points: Chao1 estimates indicated that stem-like memory T cells may be more diverse than precursor exhausted T cells. T cells showing similarly high diversity were the stem-like memory and precursor exhausted cells, not the effector memory cells.

UMI-labeled 5' RACE produced the TCR beta libraries. From the 5' RACE reads, TCRdb lists one entry per CDR3 protein and no DNA. This listing includes roughly 10,000 distinct CDR3 sequences. The CDR3 has 17 residues. Total CD8+ T cells came from negative magnetic enrichment. Per subset, duplicate vials of around 150,000 sorted CD8+ T cells supplied RNA. On this clonotype itself: The antigen is undetermined.

The receptor's source is a human donor in good health. Sequencing input: CD8+ T cells from PBMCs. This chain connects TRBV12-3 or TRBV12-4 to TRBJ2-1; TCRdb designates TRBD2, a call that cannot be tested without DNA. CDR3 region: CASSLYPPRVSYNEQFF.